This T cell receptor (beta chain) was recovered during a study of shared clonotypes between healthy human individuals. Looking at the study overall: Every donor yielded three CD4 naive, three CD4 memory, two CD8 naive and one CD8 memory plate.

As regards this clone: Its antigen is not known.

The V end was cut by 0 bases, the J end by 6 bases, with 12 bases between. In germline, CDR1 is SGDLS, CDR2 YYNGEE. The length of the CDR3 is 14 residues. Study outcomes and limitations: Several donors had roughly 5% of their naive CD4 clonotypes in common. Enrolling few donors narrowed the genetic and exposure-history diversity that was represented.

Genomic DNA per cell subset filled all wells of several immunoSEQ plates. TCRdb's table, derived via immunoSEQ multiplex PCR, lists solely in-frame clones and lacks some. Of 2 million to 2.5 million clones in the sample, 90% to 96% are singletons; the top ten hold 0.1% to 0.15%. V and J are TRBV9 and TRBJ1-2; weak D call: TRBD1 (5 bases). The sequencing input was naive CD4+ T cells sorted from blood. Sample subset: CD45RA+ positively selected. This TCR derives from a man between 18 and 35 years old in good health. DNA for the CDR3: TGTGCCAGCAGCGTAGGGATGGGGCAGAATGGCTACACCTTC. Protein sequence: CASSVGMGQNGYTF. The variable domain in full, with the rest retrieved from reference TRBV9 and TRBJ1-2, is DSGVTQTPKHLITATGQRVTLRCSPRSGDLSVYWYQQSLDQGLQFLIQYYNGEERAKGNILERFSAQQFPDLHSELNLSSLELGDSALYFCASSVGMGQNGYTFGSGTRLTVV.